A selection of T cell receptor beta chains follows, all from one sample in a study of T cell responses to AZD1222 COVID-19 vaccine. Profiled with immunoSEQ multiplex PCR; TCRdb holds only in-frame clones, not every one. The repertoire holds roughly 120,000 clones, with over 75% as singletons. Sequences were derived from peripheral blood, sampled on day 0 of AZD1222 vaccination. Receptor source: an adult in good health. CDR3s include the opening cysteine and the closing phenylalanine or tryptophan. A D gene is named only where the DNA matches it firmly. A row's size may be missing; if present it is once, few, many or a size class.

V gene	D gene	clone size	J gene	CDR3 DNA	CDR3 protein
TRBV5-1	-	-	TRBJ1-2	TGCGCCAGCAGCCCGGACGGGCAACCGAACTATGGCTACACCTTC	CASSPDGQPNYGYTF
TRBV7-3	-	-	TRBJ2-1	TGTGCCAGCAGCTCGCTCCCATTAGAATACAATGAGCAGTTCTTC	CASSSLPLEYNEQFF
TRBV7-2	-	-	TRBJ1-6	TGTGCCAGCAGCTTAGATCCAGGAAATTCACCCCTCCACTTT	CASSLDPGNSPLHF
TRBV7-7	TRBD2	-	TRBJ2-1	TGTGCCAGCAGCTTAGCGCTGAGCGGGGCTTCCAATGAGCAGTTCTTC	CASSLALSGASNEQFF
TRBV12-3/TRBV12-4	-	-	TRBJ1-1	TGTGCCAGCAGTTTCCGACTGAGTTTCTTT	CASSFRLSFF
TRBV19	-	-	TRBJ2-1	TGTGCCAGTAGTCCCTGGAGGGACAGTACAATGAGCAGCGGGCAGTTCTTC	CASSPWRDSTMSSGQFF
TRBV5-4	-	once	TRBJ1-1	TGTGCCAGCAGCTTGCCAGGGAACACTGAAGCTTTCTTT	CASSLPGNTEAFF
TRBV6-2/TRBV6-3	-	-	TRBJ1-2	TGTGCCAGCAGTTACTTCCACTCAGGGCACGTTAACTATGGCTACACCTTC	CASSYFHSGHVNYGYTF
TRBV5-4	TRBD2	-	TRBJ2-5	TGTGCCAGCAGCTTGCCTGGCGGGAGAGGGAAAGAGACCCAGTACTTC	CASSLPGGRGKETQYF
TRBV3-1/TRBV3-2	-	-	TRBJ1-4	TGTGCCAGCAGGGGCAGGGGTCTGGGAGAAAAACTGTTTTTT	CASRGRGLGEKLFF
TRBV18	TRBD1	-	TRBJ1-1	TGTGCCAGCTCACTGAGGACAGGGGGGAACACTGAAGCTTTCTTT	CASSLRTGGNTEAFF
TRBV11-2	-	-	TRBJ2-2	TGTGCCAGCAGCTTAGAAGTCCCGGGACGCCTGAACACCGGGGAGCTGTTTTTT	CASSLEVPGRLNTGELFF
TRBV14	-	-	TRBJ1-1	TGTGCCAGCACCCCGGTGGATAACACTGAAGCTTTCTTT	CASTPVDNTEAFF
TRBV28	-	-	TRBJ2-1	TGTGCCAGCAGTTTATCCGGGTACAATGAGCAGTTCTTC	CASSLSGYNEQFF
TRBV6-5	TRBD1	-	TRBJ1-6	TGTGCCAGCAGTTACCGGGACAGGGGCTCCTCACCCCTCCACTTT	CASSYRDRGSSPLHF
TRBV2	-	-	TRBJ1-5	TGTGCCAGCAGTGAAGCACTACGGACGGGGAATCAGCCCCAGCATTTT	CASSEALRTGNQPQHF
TRBV4-2	-	-	TRBJ1-5	TGTGCCAGCAGCCAAGAAAAGGATTATAGCAATCAGCCCCAGCATTTT	CASSQEKDYSNQPQHF
TRBV6-4	TRBD2	-	TRBJ2-1	TGTGCCAGCAGTGACACTAGCGACTACAATGAGCAGTTCTTC	CASSDTSDYNEQFF
TRBV4-1	-	-	TRBJ1-1	TGCGCCAGCAGCCAAGATCTGGGGTGGAGCACTGAAGCTTTCTTT	CASSQDLGWSTEAFF
TRBV7-9	TRBD1	-	TRBJ2-7	TGTGCCAGCAGCCGACAGGGGGTAGGCTACGAGCAGTACTTC	CASSRQGVGYEQYF
TRBV5-1	TRBD2	-	TRBJ2-1	TGCGCCAGCAGCTTAGGGGTAGCGGGAGAATATGAGCAGTTCTTC	CASSLGVAGEYEQFF
TRBV7-9	TRBD1	-	TRBJ2-5	TGTGCCAGCAGCGCTAGACAGGGCCCCCCGGAGACCCAGTACTTC	CASSARQGPPETQYF
TRBV2	-	-	TRBJ1-1	TGTGCCAGCAGTCAGTATCGGGGCCTTAGTGCCACTGAAGCTTTCTTT	CASSQYRGLSATEAFF
TRBV7-8	-	-	TRBJ1-5	TGTGCCAGCAGCTTAGGGGCCGGGACACGAAATCAGCCCCAGCATTTT	CASSLGAGTRNQPQHF
TRBV15	-	-	TRBJ1-5	TGTGCCACCAGCAGAGTGGGTGGTCAGCCCCAGCATTTT	CATSRVGGQPQHF
TRBV9	-	-	TRBJ2-3	TGTGCCAGCAGCGGCCCCGCCTCCACAGATACGCAGTATTTT	CASSGPASTDTQYF
TRBV5-1	TRBD2	-	TRBJ2-2	TGCGCCAGCAGCTTGGTAGCGGGAGGGCCCCGGGAGCTGTTTTTT	CASSLVAGGPRELFF
TRBV29-1	-	-	TRBJ2-3	TGCAGCGTTGAATTTGCGGGACACCGTTGGGATACGCAGTATTTT	CSVEFAGHRWDTQYF
TRBV27	-	-	TRBJ1-2	TGTGCCAGCAGTTTCGTTTACCGGGGGCGCGGGAACTATGGCTACACCTTC	CASSFVYRGRGNYGYTF
TRBV9	-	-	TRBJ1-1	TGTGCCAGCAGCCCTACTCGGTACAAGAACACTGAAGCTTTCTTT	CASSPTRYKNTEAFF
TRBV7-2	TRBD2	-	TRBJ2-7	TGTGCCAGCAGCTTAGCGCGCACTAGCGGGAGAGGGTACGAGCAGTACTTC	CASSLARTSGRGYEQYF
TRBV14	-	-	TRBJ2-1	TGTGCCAGCAGCCCCTTTGGGGGGCCGCGGAATGAGCAGTTCTTC	CASSPFGGPRNEQFF
TRBV15	TRBD2	-	TRBJ2-1	TGTGCCACCAGCAAAGTAGCGGGAGGTTACAGGACCTACAATGAGCAGTTCTTC	CATSKVAGGYRTYNEQFF
TRBV2	TRBD2	-	TRBJ2-1	TGTGCCAGCGTAAGCGGGAGGAATTACAATGAGCAGTTCTTC	CASVSGRNYNEQFF
TRBV2	-	-	TRBJ1-5	TGTGCCAGCAGTGGGAGCAGCCGGTTCAATCAGCCCCAGCATTTT	CASSGSSRFNQPQHF
TRBV6-1	-	-	TRBJ1-5	TGTGCCAGCAGTGAATCGTTCGATCAGCCCCAGCATTTT	CASSESFDQPQHF
TRBV11-2	TRBD2	few	TRBJ2-7	TGTGCCAGCAGCTGGGAGCGGGACTCACAAGAGCAGTACTTC	CASSWERDSQEQYF
TRBV6-5	-	-	TRBJ1-5	TGTGCCAGCAGTTACTCCCGACGAGGGGATCAGCCCCAGCATTTT	CASSYSRRGDQPQHF
TRBV6-5	TRBD1	-	TRBJ2-2	TGTGCCAGCTTAGACAGGGGGCGGTCCGGGGAGCTGTTTTTT	CASLDRGRSGELFF
TRBV4-2	TRBD1	-	TRBJ1-4	TGTGCCAGCAGCACCCAGGTGGCGGACAGGGATGAAAAACTGTTTTTT	CASSTQVADRDEKLFF
TRBV5-1	TRBD1	-	TRBJ1-1	TGCGCCAGCAGCGAGGGACAGGGCATGTTCGAAGCTTTCTTT	CASSEGQGMFEAFF
TRBV3-1/TRBV3-2	-	-	TRBJ1-2	TGTGCCAGCACCTATAATAACTATGGCTACACCTTC	CASTYNNYGYTF
TRBV28	-	-	TRBJ1-5	TGTGCCAGCATCAAAAGCGGGGGGTTTCAGCCCCAGCATTTT	CASIKSGGFQPQHF
TRBV4-3	TRBD2	-	TRBJ2-5	TGCGCCAGCAGCCATGGGACTAGCGGGATAGAGACCCAGTACTTC	CASSHGTSGIETQYF
TRBV5-1	TRBD2	-	TRBJ2-1	TGCGCCAGCAGCTTGGTAGCGGGAGGTTGGAATGAGCAGTTCTTC	CASSLVAGGWNEQFF
TRBV6-5	-	-	TRBJ1-2	TGTGCCAGCACCCTCGGACCAGGAGGCTACTATGGCTACACCTTC	CASTLGPGGYYGYTF
TRBV5-1	-	-	TRBJ2-1	TGCGCCAGCAGCTTGGGACAGGACAATGAGCAGTTCTTC	CASSLGQDNEQFF
TRBV2	-	few	TRBJ1-5	TGTGCCGGGAAAAGGACAGTCAATCAGCCCCAGCATTTT	CAGKRTVNQPQHF
TRBV7-9	-	-	TRBJ1-2	TGTGCCAGCAGCTTAGGGACTACACTTTATGGCTACACCTTC	CASSLGTTLYGYTF
TRBV30	-	-	TRBJ1-6	TGTGCCTGGAGACCATCCTATGAGACCCTCCACTTT	CAWRPSYETLHF
TRBV5-4	-	-	TRBJ2-1	TGTGCCAGCAGCTTGCCCCGGGTCTCCTACAATGAGCAGTTCTTC	CASSLPRVSYNEQFF